This T cell receptor beta chain is drawn from a study of cytomegalovirus exposure and HLA in healthy donors. General study results and limits: Despite most TCR sequences being rare, some public TCRs occurred in many donors. It was reported that TCR beta sequences correctly inferred the HLA-A and HLA-B alleles for most subjects.

In the case of this clone: The antigen is unknown.

CDR1 is LNHNV and CDR2 is YYDKDF in the germline V gene (reference sequence). J lost 3 bases, V lost 0 bases, and 5 bases had no gene match. This CDR3 comprises 17 residues. This PCR relied on a set of 60 Vbeta primers and 13 Jbeta primers. The method was immunoSEQ multiplex PCR; TCRdb's version includes in-frame clones alone and lacks a portion of them. The repertoire has some 150,000 clones, about 79% of them found once; the top ten carry 0.5% to 0.85%. The sample taken for sequencing was PBMCs. This TCR came from a male donor in good health and CMV-seronegative. The chain couples TRBV15 to TRBJ2-3; 11 positions match TRBD2. The CDR3 coding sequence is TGTGCCACCAGCAGAGAGGCTAGCGGGGGGATAACAGATACGCAGTATTTT. This sequence encodes CATSREASGGITDTQYF.